The 30 T cell receptor beta chains reported below all come from one sample, sequenced in a study of blood T cell repertoires in COVID-19 (dated by TCRdb to 2019 to 2021). To prepare the library, the immunoSEQ multiplex PCR assay was applied. This immuneACCESS table, as held by TCRdb, lists in-frame sequences with V and J called but not all clones. Of the missing ones, under half trace to an unresolved V gene in checked studies; the others have no known cause. Present in this sample are more than 90,000 clones, around 86% of which were seen just once. Of the sample, roughly 4.5% falls within the top ten clones. Source material: peripheral blood. These receptors came from a man aged 35-49 years with acute or convalescent COVID-19.

The chain links TRBV19 to TRBJ2-3, with D maybe TRBD2 (7 bases). Trimming stripped 3 bases from V and 4 bases from J, with 17 bases between. Germline V lookup: CDR1 LNHDA, CDR2 SQIVND (reference sequence). CDR3 length equals 16 residues. In nucleotides, the CDR3 is TGTGCCAGTAGTATTGGGCGGGGGCATCCAGCAGATACGCAGTATTTT. Amino acid sequence: CASSIGRGHPADTQYF.

This sequence joins TRBV13 and TRBJ1-6, with 8 bases matching TRBD1. After removal of 3 bases from V and 11 bases from J, the junction contained 9 bases not matched to a gene. This CDR3 is 15 amino acids long. Germline V gene sequence: CDR1 PRHDT, CDR2 FYEKMQ (reference sequence). The CDR3 DNA sequence: TGTGCCAGCAGCTTCCAGGACAGGGTTTCTGCACCCCTCCACTTT. Residues: CASSFQDRVSAPLHF.

The rearrangement links TRBV5-1 to TRBJ1-1; D is perhaps TRBD1 (5 bases). V was pared by 5 bases and J by 2 bases, with 13 bases between. The germline V gene has CDR1 SGHRS and CDR2 YFSETQ. The CDR3 consists of 14 residues. The CDR3, as DNA: TGCGCCAGCAGGAAACTCGGGGGAAACACTGAAGCTTTCTTT. Its protein is CASRKLGGNTEAFF.

The rearrangement joins TRBV6-5 to TRBJ1-2; D is possibly TRBD1 (6 bases). The CDR3 consists of 13 residues. CDR1 MNHEY and CDR2 SVGAGI come from the germline V gene. The germline V and J ends were trimmed by 10 bases and 1 base, with 13 bases remaining between them. The CDR3 nucleotides read TGTGCCACCGTCCGGGACAATAACTATGGCTACACCTTC. It yields the protein CATVRDNNYGYTF.

CDR3 residues: CASSPRGIGKGTEAFF. The CDR3 bases are TGTGCCAGCTCACCGCGGGGCATAGGGAAGGGCACTGAAGCTTTCTTT. This sequence joins TRBV18 and TRBJ1-1, with a possible D match to TRBD1 (5 bases). Trimming cost V 3 bases and J 4 bases, with 18 bases left between them. The CDR3 length is 16 residues. Looked up from germline, CDR1 is KGHSH and CDR2 is LQKENI.

J is TRBJ1-2 and V is TRBV14; D perhaps matches TRBD1 (6 bases). CDR1 SGHDN and CDR2 FVKESK come from the germline V gene. The germline V and J ends were trimmed by 0 bases and 8 bases, with 13 bases remaining between them. The CDR3 is 14 residues long. CDR3 sequence reads: CASSQDQGGWGYTF. CDR3 sequence (DNA): TGTGCCAGCAGCCAAGACCAAGGGGGATGGGGCTACACCTTC.

V is TRBV30 and J is TRBJ2-7, with a weak D call TRBD2 (6 bases). This CDR3 spans 13 amino acids. Trimming removed 4 bases at V and 0 bases at J, with 10 bases between. Germline CDR1 is GTSNPN and CDR2 is SVGIG (reference sequence). The CDR3 loop reads CAWKRRGSYEQYF. The CDR3 region has the DNA TGTGCCTGGAAGAGGAGGGGCTCCTACGAGCAGTACTTC.

This chain links TRBV12-3 or TRBV12-4 with TRBJ2-1, with 7 bases identical to TRBD2. CDR3 length: 13 residues. V trimming: 5 bases; J trimming: 6 bases; junction bases outside the gene matches: 4. This CDR3 is CASSPGGGNEQFF. CDR3 nucleotide sequence: TGTGCCAGCAGTCCCGGCGGGGGCAATGAGCAGTTCTTC.

The chain joins TRBV29-1 to TRBJ1-5; possible D gene TRBD1, 5 bases. The CDR3 has 13 amino acids. Germline V CDR1 and CDR2: SQVTM, ANQGSEA. With 6 bases removed from V and 3 bases from J, the gap between germline ends came to 12 bases. The CDR3 nucleotides are TGCAGCGTGGGGGACTCACCCAATCAGCCCCAGCATTTT. It is translated as CSVGDSPNQPQHF.

The chain recombines TRBV19 with TRBJ2-1; 13 bases match TRBD2. With V trimmed by 6 bases and J by 4 bases, 9 bases remained unmatched. CDR3 length: 17 residues. CDR1 LNHDA and CDR2 SQIVND come from the germline V gene (reference sequence). This CDR3 is CASSGTSGTRQYNEQFF. CDR3 DNA: TGTGCCAGTAGCGGGACTAGCGGGACCCGCCAGTACAATGAGCAGTTCTTC.

The chain uses TRBV30 and TRBJ1-2, with D possibly being TRBD1 (5 bases). Trimming pared 4 bases from V and 0 bases from J, leaving 12 bases between. The V gene's germline CDR1 is GTSNPN and CDR2 SVGIG (reference sequence). The CDR3 sequence is 14 residues long. CDR3 in amino acids: CAWTRRGPNYGYTF. CDR3 coding DNA: TGTGCCTGGACCAGGAGGGGACCTAACTATGGCTACACCTTC.

This chain links TRBV6-1 with TRBJ2-7, with D maybe TRBD2 (6 bases). Trimming pared 8 bases from V and 6 bases from J, leaving 14 bases between. This CDR3 is built from 12 residues. Germline V lookup: CDR1 MNHNS, CDR2 SASEGT. CDR3 DNA: TGTGCCAGCGCGGGGACGGGGCTCGAGCAGTACTTC. Encoded protein: CASAGTGLEQYF.

V gene TRBV14 combines with J gene TRBJ2-3; D gene ambiguous. The CDR3 has 12 residues. V lost 1 base to trimming and J lost 6 bases, with 5 bases between them. The germline V gene has CDR1 SGHDN and CDR2 FVKESK. The CDR3 DNA is TGTGCCAGCAGCCAAGCCCTCGATACGCAGTATTTT. Amino acids: CASSQALDTQYF.

The chain links TRBV2 to TRBJ1-4; 9 nucleotides line up with TRBD1. V dropped 6 bases and J dropped 5; count of bases not matched to a gene: 4. In germline, CDR1 is SNHLY, CDR2 FYNNEI. The CDR3 spans 14 residues. The CDR3 is CASSADRGNEKLFF. The CDR3 nucleotides read TGTGCCAGCAGCGCGGACAGGGGAAATGAAAAACTGTTTTTT. The variable domain in full, completed from reference TRBV2 and TRBJ1-4, reads EPEVTQTPSHQVTQMGQEVILRCVPISNHLYFYWYRQILGQKVEFLVSFYNNEISEKSEIFDDQFSVERPDGSNFTLKIRSTKLEDSAMYFCASSADRGNEKLFFGSGTQLSVL.

DNA for the CDR3: TGTGCCAGCAGTTACTCAGGACAGGGAGGCCTCCACTTT. This translates into CASSYSGQGGLHF. The V gene is TRBV6-2 or TRBV6-3, the J gene TRBJ1-6, with 8 bases identical to TRBD1. CDR1 MNHEY and CDR2 SVGEGT come from the germline V gene. The CDR3 is made up of 13 amino acids. Losses at the gene ends were 0 bases for V and 15 bases for J; bases not matched to a gene: 4.

This chain links TRBV19 with TRBJ1-1; TRBD1 agrees at 7 bases. With V trimmed by 7 bases and J by 8 bases, 13 bases remained unmatched. This CDR3 spans 14 amino acids. Germline CDR1 and CDR2: LNHDA and SQIVND (reference sequence). CDR3 amino acids: CASTNWGKTGEAFF. The CDR3, as DNA: TGTGCCAGTACCAATTGGGGAAAGACAGGGGAAGCTTTCTTT.

J is TRBJ1-5 and V is TRBV7-8, with TRBD1 as a possible D gene (6 bases). The CDR3 has 16 residues. The germline CDR1 and CDR2 sequences are SGHVS and FQNEAQ. The V gene lost 0 bases and the J gene lost 4 bases, with 13 bases spanning the gap. CDR3 protein: CASSLAGGAANQPQHF. The DNA of the CDR3 is TGTGCCAGCAGCTTAGCGGGGGGGGCAGCAAATCAGCCCCAGCATTTT.

V and J are TRBV6-1 and TRBJ1-2; a weak D match, TRBD1 (6 bases). V was trimmed by 1 base and J by 8 bases, leaving 14 bases between them. There are 14 residues in the CDR3. Germline loops: CDR1 MNHNS, CDR2 SASEGT. CDR3 sequence: CASSEVAGAEGYTF. CDR3 bases: TGTGCCAGCAGTGAAGTTGCGGGGGCTGAAGGCTACACCTTC.

The genes are TRBV6-5 and TRBJ2-3; TRBD2 might be the D (6 bases). Germline loops: CDR1 MNHEY, CDR2 SVGAGI. V lost 7 bases to trimming and J lost 4 bases, with 12 bases between them. The CDR3 contains 13 residues. The CDR3 is CASTHGSADTQYF. The CDR3 bases are TGTGCCAGCACCCACGGGAGCGCAGATACGCAGTATTTT.

The rearrangement uses TRBV5-1 and TRBJ1-4, with D tentatively TRBD1 (5 bases). The V and J ends lost 5 bases and 2 bases respectively, with 10 bases between them. This CDR3 spans 14 amino acids. Germline values: CDR1 SGHRS, CDR2 YFSETQ. CDR3 DNA sequence: TGCGCCAGCAGTTCAAAGGGGACTAATGAAAAACTGTTTTTT. Translation gives CASSSKGTNEKLFF.

The chain is built from TRBV5-6 and TRBJ1-1; D remains ambiguous. Germline loops: CDR1 SGHDT, CDR2 YYEEEE. This CDR3 spans 14 amino acids. V lost 0 bases, J lost 5 bases, and 11 bases lay in between. The CDR3 DNA sequence: TGTGCCAGCAGCTTGGTGCGGGGTTCAACTGAAGCTTTCTTT. Encoded protein: CASSLVRGSTEAFF.

This clone came up a few times. This CDR3 reads CASSPSAGGGKGYTF. CDR3 DNA: TGTGCCAGCAGCCCTAGCGCAGGGGGCGGTAAGGGCTACACCTTC. The rearrangement links TRBV3-1 (or the pseudogene TRBV3-2) to TRBJ1-2; TRBD1 matches 8 bases. The V gene end was trimmed by 4 bases and the J gene end by 8 bases; junction bases not matched to a gene: 12. CDR1 LGHDT and CDR2 YNNKEL come from the germline V gene (reference sequence). This CDR3 is 15 amino acids long.

J is TRBJ2-5 and V is TRBV21-1; no DNA check was done on the table's D call, TRBD2. TRBV21-1 is designated a pseudogene. This CDR3 is 14 amino acids long. CDR3 DNA sequence: TGTGCCAGCAGCTTGAGGCGGCCACAAGAGACCCAGTACTTC. It yields the protein CASSLRRPQETQYF.

The chain uses TRBV2 and TRBJ1-4; 7 bases align to TRBD1. Germline V gives CDR1 SNHLY, CDR2 FYNNEI. This CDR3 has 14 amino acids. V was clipped by 8 bases and J by 4 bases; unmatched bases: 7. CDR3 residues: CASRYRGNNEKLFF. CDR3 DNA: TGTGCCAGCCGCTACAGGGGAAATAATGAAAAACTGTTTTTT.

The J gene is TRBJ1-1, the V gene TRBV15, with D unresolved. This CDR3 has 12 amino acids. CDR1 is LNHNV, CDR2 YYDKDF, per germline (reference sequence). Trimming removed 8 bases from V and 1 base from J, with 8 bases in between. The CDR3 nucleotides are TGTGCCACCGAGGGATCGAACACTGAAGCTTTCTTT. Amino acid sequence: CATEGSNTEAFF.

The chain employs TRBV12-3 or TRBV12-4 and TRBJ1-2; 9 bases align to TRBD1. V was clipped by 6 bases and J by 6 bases; unmatched bases: 5. The CDR3 spans 13 residues. CDR3 in DNA: TGTGCCAGCAGATTGGGGACAGGGAATGGCTACACCTTC. It translates to CASRLGTGNGYTF.

The chain couples TRBV10-3 to TRBJ2-7, with D perhaps matching TRBD2 (6 bases). The ends were cut back, 10 bases at V and 2 bases at J, with 15 bases in the middle. Germline V gives CDR1 ENHRY, CDR2 SYGVKD. The CDR3 has 13 amino acids. CDR3 sequence reads: CASGTPLPYEQYF. The CDR3, as DNA: TGTGCCAGTGGGACTCCTCTCCCCTACGAGCAGTACTTC.

The chain employs TRBV19 and TRBJ1-1; 7 nucleotides line up with TRBD1. The V segment lost 6 bases and the J segment 3 bases; nucleotides outside the gene matches: 4. The CDR3 runs to 13 residues. Germline assignment: CDR1 LNHDA and CDR2 SQIVND (reference sequence). The CDR3 coding sequence is TGTGCCAGTAGACCGGGACAGCACACTGAAGCTTTCTTT. It codes for CASRPGQHTEAFF.

V gene TRBV6-2 or TRBV6-3 combines with J gene TRBJ2-5; the D gene is possibly TRBD2 (6 bases). V was trimmed by 5 bases and J by 7 bases, leaving 20 bases between them. Germline assignment: CDR1 MNHEY and CDR2 SVGEGT. This CDR3 contains 15 residues. The CDR3, as DNA: TGTGCCAGCAGTCAAAACTCGGGAGTAGGCGGGACCCAGTACTTC. Translated, it gives CASSQNSGVGGTQYF.

This clone came up a few times. The V call is TRBV18, the J call TRBJ1-3; D call uncertain. With 6 bases removed from V and 1 base from J, the gap between germline ends came to 7 bases. The CDR3 length is 13 residues. The germline gives CDR1 KGHSH, CDR2 LQKENI. CDR3: CASSQSSGNTIYF. DNA for the CDR3: TGTGCCAGCTCCCAATCATCTGGAAACACCATATATTTT.